Shown below are 15 T cell receptor beta chains from a single sample sequenced in a study of blood T cell repertoires in COVID-19. Libraries were prepared by immunoSEQ multiplex PCR; TCRdb keeps only in-frame clonotypes and omits some of them. The table shows about 64,000 clones, with approximately 91% occurring only once. The sample was peripheral blood. Receptors were obtained from a human donor in a cohort sampled during active COVID-19.

The rearrangement uses TRBV4-1 and TRBJ1-4; 8 positions agree with TRBD1. The CDR3 totals 14 residues. The V and J ends lost 4 bases and 3 bases, in that order; junction bases with no gene match: 1. Germline lookup yields CDR1 MGHRA and CDR2 YSYEKL. The CDR3 sequence is CASSRGQANEKLFF. DNA of the CDR3: TGCGCCAGCAGCCGGGGACAGGCTAATGAAAAACTGTTTTTT.

This clone was seen a handful of times. CDR3 residues: CASSLASGFTDTQYF. The CDR3 region has the DNA TGTGCCAGCAGTTTAGCTAGCGGGTTCACAGATACGCAGTATTTT. This chain connects TRBV27 to TRBJ2-3; TRBD2 matches at 8 bases. This CDR3 is built from 15 residues. CDR1 and CDR2 (germline): MNHEY, SMNVEV (reference sequence). Trimming at V came to 2 bases and at J to 2 bases, leaving 3 bases not matched to a gene.

This sequence joins TRBV9 and TRBJ2-3; 9 bases agree with TRBD2. The CDR3 length is 15 residues. With 4 bases clipped from V and 0 bases from J, the junction kept 3 bases outside the gene matches. The germline CDR1 and CDR2 sequences are SGDLS and YYNGEE. The CDR3 loop reads CASSRSGSSTDTQYF. CDR3 DNA sequence: TGTGCCAGCAGCCGTAGCGGGAGTAGCACAGATACGCAGTATTTT.

This rearrangement joins TRBV5-8 to TRBJ1-5; 8 bases fit TRBD1. Germline lookup yields CDR1 SGHTS and CDR2 YDEGEE. The CDR3 is made up of 14 amino acids. The V gene end was trimmed by 4 bases and the J gene end by 8 bases; junction bases not matched to a gene: 8. CDR3 loop: CASSRLRGQEPQHF. CDR3 in DNA: TGTGCCAGCAGCCGACTCAGGGGGCAGGAGCCCCAGCATTTT.

The chain couples TRBV6-2 or TRBV6-3 to TRBJ2-7; TRBD2 matches at 9 bases. The V gene's germline CDR1 is MNHEY and CDR2 SVGEGT. CDR3 size: 19 residues. The J segment lost 4 bases and the V segment lost 0 bases, leaving 16 bases of the junction unmatched. The CDR3 DNA follows: TGTGCCAGCAGTTACTCGAGGGGACGTATCGGTAGCGGGAGTTACGAGCAGTACTTC. Its protein is CASSYSRGRIGSGSYEQYF.

The chain recombines TRBV4-3 with TRBJ2-3; 10 bases fit TRBD2. Looked up from germline, CDR1 is LGHNA and CDR2 is YSLEER. V gave up 1 base and J gave up 5 bases; unmatched junction bases: 3. CDR3 length: 15 amino acids. CDR3 in amino acids: CASSQGASGGDTQYF. CDR3 DNA sequence: TGCGCCAGCAGCCAAGGGGCTAGCGGGGGAGATACGCAGTATTTT.

The V and J genes are TRBV7-9 and TRBJ2-3; 9 nucleotides agree with TRBD1. This CDR3 region has 16 residues. After removal of 5 bases from V and 1 base from J, the junction contained 7 bases not matched to a gene. CDR1 and CDR2 (germline): SEHNR, FQNEAQ (reference sequence). CDR3 loop: CASSARTGEGTDTQYF. CDR3 DNA sequence: TGTGCCAGCAGCGCCCGGACAGGGGAAGGCACAGATACGCAGTATTTT.

The chain is built from TRBV11-3 and TRBJ2-7; possible D gene TRBD1, 5 bases. Germline V gene lookup returns CDR1 SGHNT and CDR2 YENEEA. Trimming left V 1 base short and J 1 base short, with 14 bases between. The CDR3 consists of 16 residues. The CDR3, as DNA: TGTGCCAGCAGCTTAGGAATTACAGGCCATTCCTACGAGCAGTACTTC. Residues: CASSLGITGHSYEQYF.

The chain joins TRBV5-4 to TRBJ1-5, with TRBD1 matching 7 bases. Unmatched junction bases numbered 7, after V lost 9 bases and J lost 1 base. The length of the CDR3 is 14 residues. Germline V gene data show CDR1 as SGHNT and CDR2 as YYREEE (reference sequence). The CDR3 here is CATQQGKSNQPQHF. The CDR3 coding sequence is TGTGCCACCCAACAGGGGAAGAGCAATCAGCCCCAGCATTTT.

The CDR3 protein is CASSVKGVGANVLTF. DNA for the CDR3: TGTGCCAGCAGCGTCAAGGGGGTTGGGGCCAACGTCCTGACTTTC. The V gene is TRBV4-2, the J gene TRBJ2-6; D is perhaps TRBD1 (6 bases). Trimming removed 5 bases from V and 3 bases from J, with 11 bases in between. The CDR3 totals 15 residues. Per the germline V gene, CDR1 is LGHNA and CDR2 is YNFKEQ.

The CDR3: CASSNTGEVSEKLFF. Here the CDR3 DNA reads TGTGCCAGTAGCAACACAGGGGAGGTTTCTGAAAAACTGTTTTTT. V is TRBV19 and J is TRBJ1-4; 7 nucleotides align to TRBD1. Trimming took 6 bases from V and 7 from J; bases not matched to a gene: 11. The CDR3 has 15 amino acids. Looked up from germline, CDR1 is LNHDA and CDR2 is SQIVND (reference sequence).

V gene TRBV27 combines with J gene TRBJ2-7; possible D gene TRBD1, 6 bases. The germline V gene has CDR1 MNHEY and CDR2 SMNVEV (reference sequence). CDR3 length: 14 residues. V was shortened by 1 base and J by 2 bases, with 9 bases between the two germline ends. The CDR3 protein is CASSLYGQTYEQYF. Written as DNA, the CDR3 is TGTGCCAGCAGTTTATACGGACAGACCTACGAGCAGTACTTC.

The CDR3 here is CASSLSMEGTGELFF. The CDR3 DNA reads as TGTGCCAGCAGCCTCTCGATGGAGGGCACCGGGGAGCTGTTTTTT. The rearrangement links TRBV3-1 (or the pseudogene TRBV3-2) to TRBJ2-2; perhaps TRBD2 as D (6 bases). The CDR3 loop spans 15 amino acids. CDR1 is LGHDT and CDR2 is YNNKEL in the germline V gene (reference sequence). V lost 4 bases to trimming and J lost 4 bases, with 13 bases between them.

The chain joins TRBV4-1 to TRBJ2-2, with D tentatively TRBD2 (5 bases). Per the germline V gene, CDR1 is MGHRA and CDR2 is YSYEKL. The CDR3 contains 18 residues. V was clipped by 0 bases and J by 3 bases, with 17 bases between them. CDR3 in DNA: TGCGCCAGCAGCCAAGATTCCTCAGAGACGGACTACACCGGGGAGCTGTTTTTT. Translating it yields CASSQDSSETDYTGELFF.

The table lists this clone with a few counts. The chain has TRBV15 and TRBJ1-1; no definite D call. This CDR3 has 14 amino acids. Trimming cost V 2 bases and J 4 bases, with 11 bases left between them. Germline CDR1 and CDR2: LNHNV and YYDKDF (reference sequence). Written as DNA, the CDR3 is TGTGCCACCAGCAGAACGCGAGAGTCCACTGAAGCTTTCTTT. This codes for CATSRTRESTEAFF.